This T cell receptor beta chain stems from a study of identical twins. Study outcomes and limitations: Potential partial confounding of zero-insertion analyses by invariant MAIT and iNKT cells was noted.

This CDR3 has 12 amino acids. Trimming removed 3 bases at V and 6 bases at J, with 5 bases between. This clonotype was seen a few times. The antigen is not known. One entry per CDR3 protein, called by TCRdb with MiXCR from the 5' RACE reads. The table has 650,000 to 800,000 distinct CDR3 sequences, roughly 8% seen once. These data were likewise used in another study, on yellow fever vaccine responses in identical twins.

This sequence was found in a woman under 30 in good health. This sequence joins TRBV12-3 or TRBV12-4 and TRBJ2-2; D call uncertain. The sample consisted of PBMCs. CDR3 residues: CASSLPSGELFF. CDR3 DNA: TGTGCCAGCAGTTTGCCCTCCGGGGAGCTGTTTTTT.